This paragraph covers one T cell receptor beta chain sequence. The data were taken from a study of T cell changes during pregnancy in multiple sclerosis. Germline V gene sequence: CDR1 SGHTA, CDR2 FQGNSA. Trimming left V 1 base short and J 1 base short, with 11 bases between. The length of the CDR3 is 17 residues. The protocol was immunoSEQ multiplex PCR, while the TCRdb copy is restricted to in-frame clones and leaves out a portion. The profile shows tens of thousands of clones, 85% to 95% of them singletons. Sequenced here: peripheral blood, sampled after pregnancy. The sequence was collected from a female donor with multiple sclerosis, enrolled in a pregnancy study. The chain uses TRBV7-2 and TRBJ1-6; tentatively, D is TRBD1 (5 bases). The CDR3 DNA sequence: TGTGCCAGCAGCTTAGGGGGGGGAGGGTCCTATAATTCACCCCTCCACTTT. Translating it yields CASSLGGGGSYNSPLHF. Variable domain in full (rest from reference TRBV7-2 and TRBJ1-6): GAGVSQSPSNKVTEKGKDVELRCDPISGHTALYWYRQSLGQGLEFLIYFQGNSAPDKSGLPSDRFSAERTGGSVSTLTIQRTQQEDSAVYLCASSLGGGGSYNSPLHFGNGTRLTVT.